This TCR beta chain was identified during a study of T cells in Graves' hyperthyroidism and ophthalmopathy. This clonotype was seen a handful of times. Its antigen is as yet unknown. Diagnoses used clinical symptoms, serum thyroxine and TRAb, thyroid ultrasound and orbital computed tomography. Regarding the study as a whole: From stable hyperthyroidism, ophthalmopathy was set apart by a 13 V-J model.

There were TCR beta CDR3 regions amplified from RNA transcripts. Using the HTBI primer set, a first-round RT-PCR was run on the TCR CDR3. TCRdb re-analysed the multiplex PCR reads in MiXCR, keeping a single row per CDR3 protein. The data hold about 400,000 distinct CDR3 sequences, with more than 12% observed a single time. The CDR3 has 17 residues. Germline V lookup: CDR1 MGHRA, CDR2 YSYEKL. Trimming cost V 0 bases and J 2 bases, with 15 bases left between them. The chain employs TRBV4-1 and TRBJ2-3, with D possibly being TRBD1 (6 bases). The sequence was collected from a woman younger than 45 with Graves' hyperthyroidism. Sequenced input: blood. The CDR3 bases are TGCGCCAGCAGCCAAGATCTTACACAGGGTGACACAGATACGCAGTATTTT. Translated: CASSQDLTQGDTDTQYF.